This TCR beta chain was sequenced for a study of T cells expressing NK-cell markers. For the study at large: Researchers got TCR beta repertoires out of sorted CD3+CD56+NKG2C+, CD3+CD56+NKG2C- and CD3+CD56-NKG2C+ T cells.

TCRdb reprocessed the 5' RACE reads and keeps a single row for each CDR3 protein, giving no DNA. Its table records a few hundred thousand distinct CDR3 sequences. The clonotype comes from a woman in her forties or fifties in good health. The sequenced sample consisted of blood T cells: a sorted CD56 or NKG2C T cell subset, CD4+ or CD8+ T cells, or bulk PBMC T cells (not recorded which).

The CDR3 loop reads CASRPRGGRGANVLTF. J is TRBJ2-6 and V is TRBV6-5; TCRdb gives TRBD1 as the D gene, but with no DNA this cannot be confirmed. The CDR3 loop spans 16 amino acids. Germline V lookup: CDR1 MNHEY, CDR2 SVGAGI.